This T cell receptor (beta chain) was identified during a study of control samples from healthy donors and cancer patients. Repertoires were generated with immunoSEQ multiplex PCR, while TCRdb's copy carries only in-frame clones and drops some. The table has about 110,000 clones, roughly 90% seen once; the top ten hold roughly 4%. This sequence was found in a woman aged 55-69 years with lung cancer. Input material: PBMCs.

The CDR3 reads CASSYPNEKLFF. The CDR3 coding sequence is TGTGCCAGCAGTTACCCGAATGAAAAACTGTTTTTT. The chain links TRBV12-3 or TRBV12-4 to TRBJ1-4; D call uncertain. This CDR3 is built from 12 residues. With 4 bases removed from V and 5 bases from J, the gap between germline ends came to 5 bases.